One sample yielded the 22 T cell receptor beta chains listed below, sequenced in a study of blood T cells in healthy people across ages. A second PCR, run for roughly 7 to 12 cycles, used a sample-barcoded 5' primer plus a J-beta primer mix. Each CDR3 protein gets one entry after TCRdb re-called the 5' RACE reads with MiXCR. The sample consists of more than 750,000 distinct CDR3 sequences, about 27% of them appearing once. This sample was shared with a second study, whose subject was T cells of mothers and their children.

The sequencing sample was made of blood. These receptors were taken from a woman aged 40 to 55 in good health.

CDR3 nucleotides: TGTGCCAGCACCACTGGGGGCAGCGTTTACGAGCACTACTTC. Translating gives CASTTGGSVYEHYF. The rearrangement uses TRBV7-2 and TRBJ2-4; D perhaps matches TRBD1 (6 bases). Germline V gene data show CDR1 as SGHTA and CDR2 as FQGNSA. The CDR3 spans 14 residues. With 7 bases removed from V and 16 bases from J, the gap between germline ends came to 26 bases.

This chain joins TRBV3-1 and TRBJ2-7; D gene uncertain. The CDR3 runs to 13 residues. Trimming pared 4 bases from V and 3 bases from J, leaving 10 bases between. CDR1 and CDR2 (germline): LGHDT, YNNKEL (reference sequence). The DNA for the CDR3 is TGTGCCAGCAGCCGAATGGGCAGCTACGAGCAGTACTTC. It is translated as CASSRMGSYEQYF.

In this sample, this clonotype turned up a few times. The chain recombines TRBV4-1 with TRBJ2-4, with D perhaps being TRBD1 or TRBD2 (5 bases each). The germline gives CDR1 MGHRA, CDR2 YSYEKL. Trimming pared 0 bases from V and 13 bases from J, leaving 16 bases between. The CDR3 loop spans 14 amino acids. The CDR3: CASSQDLQGWEQYF. CDR3 sequence (DNA): TGCGCCAGCAGCCAAGATCTGCAGGGCTGGGAGCAGTACTTC.

V gene TRBV4-1 combines with J gene TRBJ2-1; TRBD2 matches at 10 bases. Germline V gene data show CDR1 as MGHRA and CDR2 as YSYEKL. The length of the CDR3 is 19 residues. V shed 3 bases, J shed 4 bases, and the junction held 15 bases outside the gene matches. In DNA, the CDR3 is TGCGCCAGCAGCCATCCCGGTGCCCTCAAGCGGGGGGGATACAATGAGCAGTTCTTC. This sequence encodes CASSHPGALKRGGYNEQFF.

The chain recombines TRBV5-1 with TRBJ2-1; 9 nucleotides align to TRBD1. The germline CDR1 and CDR2 sequences are SGHRS and YFSETQ. Unmatched junction bases numbered 5, after V lost 0 bases and J lost 7 bases. The CDR3 sequence is 15 residues long. As DNA, the CDR3 is TGCGCCAGCAGCTTGGACGGACAGGGGATGAATGAGCAGTTCTTC. Its protein product is CASSLDGQGMNEQFF.

To note about this clonotype: The junction departs from the called germline gene at one end, perhaps through a read error. This CDR3 is CAGSPYPASGKETQYF. The CDR3 coding sequence is TGTGCCGGCAGCCCTTACCCCGCTAGCGGAAAAGAGACCCAGTACTTC. The rearrangement links TRBV7-2 to TRBJ2-5; 7 bases line up with TRBD2. Germline values: CDR1 SGHTA, CDR2 FQGNSA. The CDR3 length is 16 residues.

The chain employs TRBV2 and TRBJ1-2, with 8 bases identical to TRBD1. CDR1 is SNHLY, CDR2 FYNNEI, per germline. V shed 6 bases and J 8 bases; nucleotides not matched to a gene: 8. The CDR3 covers 13 residues. This CDR3 is CASRPTGVGGYTF. The DNA for the CDR3 is TGTGCCAGCAGGCCGACAGGGGTAGGGGGCTACACCTTC. Filled out from reference TRBV2 and TRBJ1-2, the complete variable domain reads EPEVTQTPSHQVTQMGQEVILRCVPISNHLYFYWYRQILGQKVEFLVSFYNNEISEKSEIFDDQFSVERPDGSNFTLKIRSTKLEDSAMYFCASRPTGVGGYTFGSGTRLTVV.

The J gene is TRBJ2-5, the V gene TRBV18; no reliable D call. This CDR3 is built from 11 residues. Trimming shortened V by 4 bases and J by 4 bases, and 4 bases separated the two germline ends. Germline V gene sequence: CDR1 KGHSH, CDR2 LQKENI. CDR3: CASSQIETQYF. For the CDR3, the DNA is TGTGCCAGCTCACAAATAGAGACCCAGTACTTC.

This clonotype appeared a few times. The genes are TRBV5-1 and TRBJ1-2; 7 nucleotides align to TRBD1. The V segment lost 0 bases and the J segment 6 bases; nucleotides outside the gene matches: 5. The CDR3 is 14 amino acids. CDR1 and CDR2 from the germline V gene are SGHRS and YFSETQ. The CDR3 spells CASSLEGRGNGYTF. CDR3 nucleotides: TGCGCCAGCAGCTTGGAGGGCAGGGGGAATGGCTACACCTTC. Variable domain in full (rest from reference TRBV5-1 and TRBJ1-2): KAGVTQTPRYLIKTRGQQVTLSCSPISGHRSVSWYQQTPGQGLQFLFEYFSETQRNKGNFPGRFSGRQFSNSRSEMNVSTLELGDSALYLCASSLEGRGNGYTFGSGTRLTVV.

This clonotype has only a few counts. The chain recombines TRBV29-1 with TRBJ1-1; TRBD1 is a possible D gene (5 bases). Germline V CDR1 and CDR2: SQVTM, ANQGSEA. V lost 1 base to trimming and J lost 3 bases, with 9 bases between them. This CDR3 has 13 residues. The CDR3 DNA sequence: TGCAGCGTTGAAGGTCAGGGAGACACTGAAGCTTTCTTT. Protein: CSVEGQGDTEAFF.

The V call is TRBV2, the J call TRBJ1-6, with a weak D call TRBD1 (6 bases). Trimming removed 6 bases at V and 0 bases at J, with 21 bases between. The CDR3 extends over 19 amino acids. Per germline, CDR1 SNHLY and CDR2 FYNNEI. Written as DNA, the CDR3 is TGTGCCAGCAGAAAGGGGTGGGGGCGCCTTAGCTCCTATAATTCACCCCTCCACTTT. Amino acid sequence: CASRKGWGRLSSYNSPLHF.

This clonotype has only a few counts. This chain joins TRBV29-1 and TRBJ1-1; D not resolved. CDR3 size: 12 residues. Per germline, CDR1 SQVTM and CDR2 ANQGSEA. Trimming cost V 5 bases and J 1 base, with 8 bases left between them. In DNA form, the CDR3 reads TGCAGCGTTTATGCGGGGAACACTGAAGCTTTCTTT. Translated, it gives CSVYAGNTEAFF.

This clonotype was observed a single time. The V call is TRBV6-1, the J call TRBJ2-2; TRBD1 or TRBD2 may be the D gene (5 bases each). This CDR3 comprises 17 residues. Germline V gene lookup returns CDR1 MNHNS and CDR2 SASEGT. Trimming removed 6 bases at V and 4 bases at J, with 21 bases between. The CDR3 region is CASSPQRGRATTGELFF. The CDR3 nucleotides read TGTGCCAGCAGCCCCCAGAGGGGCAGGGCCACCACCGGGGAGCTGTTTTTT.

This clonotype was counted at least ten times. V is TRBV5-1 and J is TRBJ1-2; perhaps TRBD1 as D (5 bases). The germline gives CDR1 SGHRS, CDR2 YFSETQ. This CDR3 spans 12 amino acids. Trimming left V 0 bases short and J 8 bases short, with 8 bases between. The CDR3 spells CASSLEGDGYTF. The CDR3, as DNA: TGCGCCAGCAGCTTGGAAGGGGACGGCTACACCTTC.

The CDR3 nucleotides are TGTGCCAGCTCACAGGGACCTATTTTTGCTGAAGCTTTCTTT. Its protein product is CASSQGPIFAEAFF. This chain links TRBV18 with TRBJ1-1, with a possible D match to TRBD1 (5 bases). CDR1 KGHSH and CDR2 LQKENI come from the germline V gene. The V end lost 4 bases, the J end lost 6 bases, and 15 bases lay between the germline ends. This CDR3 is built from 14 residues.

This clonotype was seen many times. The chain carries TRBV11-2 and TRBJ2-7, with unresolved D. Germline loops: CDR1 SGHAT, CDR2 FQNNGV. V dropped 5 bases and J dropped 0 bases, with 14 bases sitting between them. This CDR3 is 15 amino acids long. CDR3 amino acids: CASSQDGHSSYEQYF. Written as DNA, the CDR3 is TGTGCCAGCAGCCAAGACGGCCACAGCTCCTACGAGCAGTACTTC.

This clonotype was recorded many times. The chain recombines TRBV6-4 with TRBJ2-3; a weak D match, TRBD2 (5 bases). CDR3 length equals 15 residues. Trimming removed 0 bases at V and 1 base at J, with 8 bases between. Germline lookup yields CDR1 MRHNA and CDR2 SNTAGT. The CDR3: CASSDSLRGTDTQYF. CDR3 bases: TGTGCCAGCAGTGACTCGTTGCGGGGCACAGATACGCAGTATTTT.

CDR3 loop: CSVFRGGTEAFF. The CDR3 DNA is TGCAGCGTTTTCAGGGGGGGCACTGAAGCTTTCTTT. The V gene is TRBV29-1, the J gene TRBJ1-1; 7 bases are a match to TRBD1. The CDR3 is 12 residues long. The V gene end was trimmed by 5 bases and the J gene end by 4 bases; junction bases not matched to a gene: 4. Germline V gene data show CDR1 as SQVTM and CDR2 as ANQGSEA. The full variable domain, its missing parts supplied by reference TRBV29-1 and TRBJ1-1, is SAVISQKPSRDICQRGTSLTIQCQVDSQVTMMFWYRQQPGQSLTLIATANQGSEATYESGFVIDKFPISRPNLTFSTLTVSNMSPEDSSIYLCSVFRGGTEAFFGQGTRLTVV.

This clonotype was recorded at least ten times. The chain links TRBV20-1 to TRBJ2-6; D is perhaps TRBD1 (5 bases). Trimming removed 5 bases at V and 2 bases at J, with 13 bases between. CDR1 and CDR2 from the germline V gene are DFQATT and SNEGSKA (reference sequence). The length of the CDR3 is 15 residues. CDR3 in amino acids: CSAPSWGPGANVLTF. In DNA, the CDR3 is TGCAGTGCTCCCTCATGGGGCCCTGGGGCCAACGTCCTGACTTTC.

With regard to this clonotype: A much larger clonotype is one base distant, so this may be a read error. The rearrangement joins TRBV27 to TRBJ2-3, with 7 bases identical to TRBD1. The CDR3 has 16 residues. CDR1 MNHEY and CDR2 SMNVEV come from the germline V gene (reference sequence). CDR3 in DNA: TGTGTCAGCAGTCCGAGAGGGACAGTTGTCGCAGATACGCAGTATTTT. It is translated as CVSSPRGTVVADTQYF.

The chain couples TRBV11-3 to TRBJ2-2; D tentatively fits TRBD1 or TRBD2 (5 bases each). V shed 0 bases and J shed 3 bases, with 14 bases lying between them. The germline CDR1 and CDR2 sequences are SGHNT and YENEEA. CDR3 size: 17 residues. The CDR3 nucleotides are TGTGCCAGCAGCTTAGAGATGTGGGGGATGGACACCGGGGAGCTGTTTTTT. This codes for CASSLEMWGMDTGELFF.

The V and J genes are TRBV12-3 or TRBV12-4 and TRBJ1-1, with 9 positions matching TRBD1. Trimming at V came to 7 bases and at J to 0 bases, leaving 3 bases not matched to a gene. This CDR3 has 14 residues. The CDR3 DNA reads TGTGCCAGCACCGACAGGGGGTTGAACACTGAAGCTTTCTTT. Translation gives CASTDRGLNTEAFF.